The clone carrying this TCR beta chain was counted only a few times. The antigen is undetermined. The study sequenced TCR beta in blood CD8+ and CD4+ T cells. This record comes from a study of CD8 T cells in Susac syndrome. Study-level information: Patients with Susac syndrome were therapy-naive, taking corticosteroids, with some also receiving intravenous immunoglobulin, or taking intravenous immunoglobulin alone at the time their blood was drawn. Broader study findings: A relatively small number of individuals underwent TCR sequencing and HLA analysis.

Random hexamers served to reverse transcribe roughly 0.45 to 1 ug RNA. Amplification of the TCR beta CDR3 was carried out by immunoSEQ multiplex PCR, which spanned a total of 54 Vbeta and 13 Jbeta segments. TCRdb independently ran MiXCR on the immunoSEQ multiplex PCR reads; one entry per CDR3 protein. The data contain approximately 74,000 distinct CDR3 sequences, about 94% of them seen just once; the ten biggest clones take up approximately 1%. Trimming took 5 bases from V and 9 from J, leaving 8 bases between them. Germline CDR1 SNHLY, CDR2 FYNNEI. This CDR3 is 11 amino acids long. This sequence joins TRBV2 and TRBJ2-1; a possible D gene is TRBD1 (6 bases). This clonotype originated in a human donor with Susac syndrome. The sample comprised CD8+ T cells from PBMCs. DNA for the CDR3: TGTGCCAGCAGTCAGGGGCGTGAGCAGTTCTTC. This encodes CASSQGREQFF.